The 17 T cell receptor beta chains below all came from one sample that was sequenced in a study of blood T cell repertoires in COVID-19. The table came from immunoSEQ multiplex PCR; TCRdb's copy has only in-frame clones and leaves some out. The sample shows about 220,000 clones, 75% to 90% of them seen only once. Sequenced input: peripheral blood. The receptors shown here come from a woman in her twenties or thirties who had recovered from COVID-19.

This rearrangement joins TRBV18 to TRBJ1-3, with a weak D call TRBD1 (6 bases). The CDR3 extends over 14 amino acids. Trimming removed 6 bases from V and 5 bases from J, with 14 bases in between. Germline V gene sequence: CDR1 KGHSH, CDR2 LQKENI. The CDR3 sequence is CASSKTQGRNTIYF. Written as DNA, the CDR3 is TGTGCCAGCTCCAAGACACAGGGACGAAACACCATATATTTT.

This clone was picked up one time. As DNA, the CDR3 is TGCGCCAGCAGCCAAGCCGGGACAGGGGCGTCCTACGAGCAGTACTTC. Translated, it gives CASSQAGTGASYEQYF. The rearrangement links TRBV4-3 to TRBJ2-7; TRBD1 aligns across 10 bases. CDR1 LGHNA and CDR2 YSLEER come from the germline V gene. The CDR3 length is 16 residues. V dropped 1 base and J dropped 1; count of bases not matched to a gene: 4.

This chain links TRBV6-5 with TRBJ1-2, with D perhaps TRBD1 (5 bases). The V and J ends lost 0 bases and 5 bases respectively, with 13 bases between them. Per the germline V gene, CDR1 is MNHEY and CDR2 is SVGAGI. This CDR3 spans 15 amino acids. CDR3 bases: TGTGCCAGCAGTTACTCGACGGGCAGGGATTATGGCTACACCTTC. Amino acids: CASSYSTGRDYGYTF.

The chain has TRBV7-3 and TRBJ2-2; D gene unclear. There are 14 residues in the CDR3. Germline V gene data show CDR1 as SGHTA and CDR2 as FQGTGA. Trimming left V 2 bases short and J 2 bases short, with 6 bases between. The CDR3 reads CASSLLANTGELFF. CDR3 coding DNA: TGTGCCAGCAGCTTATTGGCAAACACCGGGGAGCTGTTTTTT.

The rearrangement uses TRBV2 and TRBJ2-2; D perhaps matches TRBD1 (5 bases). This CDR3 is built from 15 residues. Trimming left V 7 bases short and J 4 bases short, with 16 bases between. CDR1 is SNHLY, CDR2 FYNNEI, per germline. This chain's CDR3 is CASKAGFSSTGELFF. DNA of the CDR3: TGTGCCAGCAAAGCAGGGTTTAGCTCCACCGGGGAGCTGTTTTTT.

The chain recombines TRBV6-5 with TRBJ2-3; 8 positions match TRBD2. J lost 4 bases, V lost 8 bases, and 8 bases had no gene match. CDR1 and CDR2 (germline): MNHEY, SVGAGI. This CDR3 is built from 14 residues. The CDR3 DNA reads TGTGCCAGCTCACCGGGGGGGCCCGCAGATACGCAGTATTTT. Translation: CASSPGGPADTQYF.

The chain's CDR3 is CASSLAPGQYEQYF. CDR3 nucleotides: TGCGCCAGCAGCTTGGCCCCTGGGCAATACGAGCAGTACTTC. The V and J genes are TRBV5-1 and TRBJ2-7; D remains unclear. Per the germline V gene, CDR1 is SGHRS and CDR2 is YFSETQ. The CDR3 has 14 amino acids. Trimming removed 0 bases at V and 4 bases at J, with 11 bases between.

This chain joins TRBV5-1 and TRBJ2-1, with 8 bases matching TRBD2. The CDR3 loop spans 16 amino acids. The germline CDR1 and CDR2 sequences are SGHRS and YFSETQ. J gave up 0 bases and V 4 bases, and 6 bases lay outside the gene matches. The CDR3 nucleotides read TGCGCCAGCAGCCTACCCCGGGGGGGCTCCTACAATGAGCAGTTCTTC. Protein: CASSLPRGGSYNEQFF.

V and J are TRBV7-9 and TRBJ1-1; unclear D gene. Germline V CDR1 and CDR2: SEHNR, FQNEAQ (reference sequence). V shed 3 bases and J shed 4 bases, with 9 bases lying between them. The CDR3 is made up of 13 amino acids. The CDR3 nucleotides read TGTGCCAGCAGCTTGTACGGAGGCACTGAAGCTTTCTTT. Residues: CASSLYGGTEAFF.

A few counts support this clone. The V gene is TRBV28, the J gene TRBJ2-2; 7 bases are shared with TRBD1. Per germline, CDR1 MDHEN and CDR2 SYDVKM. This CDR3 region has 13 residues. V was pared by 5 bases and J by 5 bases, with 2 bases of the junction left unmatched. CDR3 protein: CASSLRGTGELFF. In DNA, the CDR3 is TGTGCCAGCAGTCTCAGGGGGACCGGGGAGCTGTTTTTT. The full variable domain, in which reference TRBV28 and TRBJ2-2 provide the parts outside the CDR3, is DVKVTQSSRYLVKRTGEKVFLECVQDMDHENMFWYRQDPGLGLRLIYFSYDVKMKEKGDIPEGYSVSREKKERFSLILESASTNQTSMYLCASSLRGTGELFFGEGSRLTVL.

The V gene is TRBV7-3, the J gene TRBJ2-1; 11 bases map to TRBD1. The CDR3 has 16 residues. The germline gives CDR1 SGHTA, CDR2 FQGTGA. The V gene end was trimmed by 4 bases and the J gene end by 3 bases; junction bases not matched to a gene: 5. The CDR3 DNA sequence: TGTGCCAGCAGCTGGACAGGGGGCGGACACTACAATGAGCAGTTCTTC. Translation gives CASSWTGGGHYNEQFF. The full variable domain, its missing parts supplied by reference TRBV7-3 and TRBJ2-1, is GAGVSQTPSNKVTEKGKYVELRCDPISGHTALYWYRQSLGQGPEFLIYFQGTGAADDSGLPNDRFFAVRPEGSVSTLKIQRTERGDSAVYLCASSWTGGGHYNEQFFGPGTRLTVL.

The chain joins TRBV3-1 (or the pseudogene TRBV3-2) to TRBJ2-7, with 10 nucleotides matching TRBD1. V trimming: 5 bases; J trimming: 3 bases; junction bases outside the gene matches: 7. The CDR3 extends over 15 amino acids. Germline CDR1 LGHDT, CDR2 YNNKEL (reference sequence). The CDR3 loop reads CASSFRGTGVYEQYF. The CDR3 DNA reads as TGTGCCAGCAGCTTCCGCGGGACAGGGGTCTACGAGCAGTACTTC.

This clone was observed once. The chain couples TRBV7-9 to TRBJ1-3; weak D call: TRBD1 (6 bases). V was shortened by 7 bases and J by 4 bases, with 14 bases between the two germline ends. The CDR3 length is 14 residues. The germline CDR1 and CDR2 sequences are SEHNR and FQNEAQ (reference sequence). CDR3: CASIPQGDGNTIYF. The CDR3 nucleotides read TGTGCCAGCATCCCACAGGGAGACGGAAACACCATATATTTT.

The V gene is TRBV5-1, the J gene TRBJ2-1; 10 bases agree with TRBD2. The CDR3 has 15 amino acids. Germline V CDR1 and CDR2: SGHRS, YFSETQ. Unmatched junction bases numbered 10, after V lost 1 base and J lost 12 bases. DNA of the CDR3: TGCGCCAGCAGCTTGAATGAGGGTAGCGGGGGGTCGCAGTTCTTC. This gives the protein CASSLNEGSGGSQFF.

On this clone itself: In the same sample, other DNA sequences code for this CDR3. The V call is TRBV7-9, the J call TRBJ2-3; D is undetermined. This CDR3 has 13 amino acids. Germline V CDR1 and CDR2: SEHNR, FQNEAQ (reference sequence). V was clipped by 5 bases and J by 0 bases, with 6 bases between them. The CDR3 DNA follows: TGTGCCAGCAGCCCTACTAGCACAGATACGCAGTATTTT. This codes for CASSPTSTDTQYF.

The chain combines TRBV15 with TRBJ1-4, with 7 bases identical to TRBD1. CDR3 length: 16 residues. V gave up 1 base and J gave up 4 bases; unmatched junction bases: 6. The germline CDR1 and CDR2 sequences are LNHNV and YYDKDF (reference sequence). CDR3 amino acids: CATSRGLGQLNEKLFF. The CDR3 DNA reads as TGTGCCACCAGCAGAGGGTTGGGACAGCTTAATGAAAAACTGTTTTTT.

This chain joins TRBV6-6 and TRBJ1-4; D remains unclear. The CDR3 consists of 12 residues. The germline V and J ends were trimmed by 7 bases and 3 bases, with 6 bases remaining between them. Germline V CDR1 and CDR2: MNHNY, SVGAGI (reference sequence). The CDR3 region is CASIGANEKLFF. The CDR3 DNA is TGTGCCAGCATCGGTGCTAATGAAAAACTGTTTTTT.